These 25 T cell receptor beta chains came from one sample sequenced in a study of blood T cell repertoires in COVID-19. This table comes from immunoSEQ multiplex PCR, and its TCRdb copy is limited to in-frame clones, with some not included. The table records 180,000 or so clones, roughly 83% of them present only once. Material for sequencing was PBMCs or T cells enriched from blood (not recorded which). The receptors originated from a woman in her forties or fifties who had recovered from COVID-19.

This chain connects TRBV7-9 to TRBJ2-7; D is perhaps TRBD1 (6 bases). The CDR3 runs 14 residues. Germline V lookup: CDR1 SEHNR, CDR2 FQNEAQ (reference sequence). The ends were cut back, 5 bases at V and 6 bases at J, with 17 bases in the middle. The CDR3 coding sequence is TGTGCCAGCAGCGACGGAGTGGGGGCCGTCGAGCAGTACGTC. Protein product: CASSDGVGAVEQYV.

This chain uses TRBV7-2 with TRBJ1-1; 7 bases match TRBD1. This CDR3 is built from 13 residues. Trimming at V came to 3 bases and at J to 5 bases, leaving 3 bases not matched to a gene. Germline CDR1 and CDR2: SGHTA and FQGNSA. In DNA form, the CDR3 reads TGTGCCAGCAGCTTGCTACAGGGGACTGAAGCTTTCTTT. Translated: CASSLLQGTEAFF. The full variable domain, its missing parts supplied by reference TRBV7-2 and TRBJ1-1, is GAGVSQSPSNKVTEKGKDVELRCDPISGHTALYWYRQSLGQGLEFLIYFQGNSAPDKSGLPSDRFSAERTGGSVSTLTIQRTQQEDSAVYLCASSLLQGTEAFFGQGTRLTVV.

V gene TRBV28 combines with J gene TRBJ2-3; possible D gene TRBD2, 5 bases. Germline V gene lookup returns CDR1 MDHEN and CDR2 SYDVKM. V lost 2 bases and J 2 bases, leaving 17 bases between the germline ends. The CDR3 consists of 17 residues. The CDR3 loop is CASSLTGVASITDTQYF. CDR3 DNA: TGTGCCAGCAGTTTAACCGGGGTAGCGTCAATCACAGATACGCAGTATTTT.

The rearrangement links TRBV5-1 to TRBJ1-1; perhaps TRBD1 as D (6 bases). V was cut by 0 bases and J by 6 bases, with 12 bases left in between. In germline, CDR1 is SGHRS, CDR2 YFSETQ. This CDR3 spans 14 amino acids. CDR3 sequence reads: CASSLAQGRAEAFF. The CDR3 bases are TGCGCCAGCAGCTTGGCTCAGGGGCGGGCTGAAGCTTTCTTT.

This clone has only a few counts. The chain combines TRBV13 with TRBJ1-1; TRBD1 is a possible D gene (5 bases). The CDR3 spans 15 residues. The germline V gene encodes CDR1 PRHDT and CDR2 FYEKMQ (reference sequence). V lost 5 bases, J lost 1 base, and 14 bases lay in between. CDR3 sequence: CASSPSGRGNTEAFF. In nucleotides, the CDR3 is TGTGCCAGCAGCCCCTCGGGGCGGGGGAACACTGAAGCTTTCTTT.

The chain combines TRBV10-3 with TRBJ2-2; TRBD2 matches at 9 bases. CDR1 ENHRY and CDR2 SYGVKD come from the germline V gene. V lost 2 bases, J lost 3 bases, and 4 bases stayed unmatched. This CDR3 is 16 amino acids long. The CDR3 DNA follows: TGTGCCATCAGTGAGCCTTTAGCGGGAGACACCGGGGAGCTGTTTTTT. Encoded protein: CAISEPLAGDTGELFF.

The chain joins TRBV7-2 to TRBJ2-1, with 13 bases matching TRBD2. Germline CDR1 and CDR2: SGHTA and FQGNSA. The CDR3 covers 16 residues. V was pared by 0 bases and J by 8 bases, with 4 bases of the junction left unmatched. CDR3: CASSLAGTSGIDEQFF. The CDR3 DNA follows: TGTGCCAGCAGCTTAGCCGGGACTAGCGGGATCGATGAGCAGTTCTTC. The full variable domain, with the rest looked up from reference TRBV7-2 and TRBJ2-1, is GAGVSQSPSNKVTEKGKDVELRCDPISGHTALYWYRQSLGQGLEFLIYFQGNSAPDKSGLPSDRFSAERTGGSVSTLTIQRTQQEDSAVYLCASSLAGTSGIDEQFFGPGTRLTVL.

The chain couples TRBV6-5 to TRBJ1-5, with D possibly being TRBD1 (6 bases). Germline loops: CDR1 MNHEY, CDR2 SVGAGI. The CDR3 loop spans 13 amino acids. The V end was cut by 6 bases, the J end by 7 bases, with 13 bases between. The CDR3 spells CASSGQNGQPQHF. The CDR3 DNA reads as TGTGCCAGCAGCGGACAGAACGGACAGCCCCAGCATTTT.

V and J are TRBV2 and TRBJ2-6, with a possible D match to TRBD1 (6 bases). The CDR3 consists of 16 residues. Germline CDR1 reads SNHLY; CDR2 reads FYNNEI. V dropped 6 bases and J dropped 4 bases, with 16 bases sitting between them. The CDR3 loop reads CASRVTGSGGANVLTF. As DNA, the CDR3 is TGTGCCAGCAGGGTCACAGGGTCGGGGGGGGCCAACGTCCTGACTTTC.

The V and J genes are TRBV7-8 and TRBJ2-3; 15 bases match TRBD2. The ends lost 5 bases at V and 3 bases at J; junction bases unmatched: 3. The CDR3 consists of 16 residues. Germline values: CDR1 SGHVS, CDR2 FQNEAQ. The CDR3 spells CASSTGLAGGTDTQYF. CDR3 coding DNA: TGTGCCAGCAGCACGGGACTAGCGGGGGGTACAGATACGCAGTATTTT.

This chain links TRBV9 with TRBJ1-1, with D tentatively TRBD1 (6 bases). In germline, CDR1 is SGDLS, CDR2 YYNGEE. The CDR3 sequence is 14 residues long. V gave up 3 bases and J gave up 11 bases, with 20 bases separating them. CDR3 nucleotide sequence: TGTGCCAGCAGCGACGCCTCAACAGGGCGTAGGGCTTTCTTT. Its protein product is CASSDASTGRRAFF. Full variable domain (remainder filled in from reference TRBV9 and TRBJ1-1): DSGVTQTPKHLITATGQRVTLRCSPRSGDLSVYWYQQSLDQGLQFLIQYYNGEERAKGNILERFSAQQFPDLHSELNLSSLELGDSALYFCASSDASTGRRAFFGQGTRLTVV.

This clone was counted a single time. This sequence joins TRBV13 and TRBJ2-3; 9 bases match TRBD2. V lost 5 bases to trimming and J lost 3 bases; unmatched junction nucleotides: 3. The CDR3 consists of 14 residues. Germline CDR1 reads PRHDT; CDR2 reads FYEKMQ (reference sequence). CDR3 protein: CASSPSGETDTQYF. In nucleotides, the CDR3 is TGTGCCAGCAGCCCTAGCGGGGAAACAGATACGCAGTATTTT. Filled out from reference TRBV13 and TRBJ2-3, the complete variable domain reads AAGVIQSPRHLIKEKRETATLKCYPIPRHDTVYWYQQGPGQDPQFLISFYEKMQSDKGSIPDRFSAQQFSDYHSELNMSSLELGDSALYFCASSPSGETDTQYFGPGTRLTVL.

V is TRBV30 and J is TRBJ2-3; D unresolved. V lost 0 bases and J lost 7, with 8 bases in between. The CDR3 is 12 amino acids. The germline V gene encodes CDR1 GTSNPN and CDR2 SVGIG (reference sequence). The CDR3 DNA sequence: TGTGCCTGGAGTGTACAATCCCATACGCAGTATTTT. It is translated as CAWSVQSHTQYF.

The CDR3 DNA sequence: TGTGCCAGCAGTGACCAAGCGGCAGATACGCAGTATTTT. This translates into CASSDQAADTQYF. V gene TRBV6-1 combines with J gene TRBJ2-3, with D perhaps matching TRBD2 (5 bases). This CDR3 is 13 amino acids long. CDR1 MNHNS and CDR2 SASEGT come from the germline V gene. The V and J ends lost 3 bases and 4 bases respectively, with 8 bases between them.

V gene TRBV24-1 combines with J gene TRBJ2-1, with D possibly TRBD2 on 5 matching bases. The CDR3 loop spans 12 amino acids. The V end was cut by 5 bases, the J end by 7 bases, with 8 bases between. Germline V gene data show CDR1 as KGHDR and CDR2 as SFDVKD. Here the CDR3 reads CATSAGGNEQFF. The CDR3 DNA reads as TGTGCCACCAGTGCAGGCGGGAATGAGCAGTTCTTC.

This clone was seen just once. V and J are TRBV3-1 (or the pseudogene TRBV3-2) and TRBJ2-7; 8 bases fit TRBD2. The V gene end was trimmed by 3 bases and the J gene end by 2 bases; junction bases not matched to a gene: 9. The CDR3 loop spans 16 amino acids. CDR1 and CDR2 (germline): LGHDT, YNNKEL (reference sequence). CDR3 sequence: CASSQGLTGRAYEQYV. CDR3 coding DNA: TGTGCCAGCAGCCAGGGACTGACCGGGAGGGCCTACGAGCAGTACGTC.

This chain links TRBV7-9 with TRBJ2-5; possible D gene TRBD1, 6 bases. Trimming removed 5 bases at V and 2 bases at J, with 9 bases between. This CDR3 is 13 amino acids long. In germline, CDR1 is SEHNR, CDR2 FQNEAQ (reference sequence). The CDR3 nucleotides read TGTGCCAGCAGCCCCCAGGGGCAAGAGACCCAGTACTTC. Its protein product is CASSPQGQETQYF. Full variable domain (remainder filled in from reference TRBV7-9 and TRBJ2-5): DTGVSQNPRHKITKRGQNVTFRCDPISEHNRLYWYRQTLGQGPEFLTYFQNEAQLEKSRLLSDRFSAERPKGSFSTLEIQRTEQGDSAMYLCASSPQGQETQYFGPGTRLLVL.

CDR3 protein: CASSESPGINTEAFF. The CDR3 nucleotides read TGTGCCAGCAGTGAGTCTCCAGGGATCAACACTGAAGCTTTCTTT. The chain couples TRBV6-1 to TRBJ1-1, with D maybe TRBD1 (5 bases). Germline lookup yields CDR1 MNHNS and CDR2 SASEGT. V dropped 3 bases and J dropped 2 bases, with 13 bases sitting between them. The CDR3 has 15 amino acids.

The chain employs TRBV30 and TRBJ2-1, with unresolved D. CDR3 length equals 12 residues. Trimming pared 2 bases from V and 2 bases from J, leaving 4 bases between. From germline, CDR1 is GTSNPN and CDR2 SVGIG (reference sequence). Here the CDR3 reads CAWSRAYNEQFF. In DNA, the CDR3 is TGTGCCTGGAGTCGGGCCTACAATGAGCAGTTCTTC.

This sequence joins TRBV20-1 and TRBJ2-1; TRBD1 agrees at 8 bases. There are 14 residues in the CDR3. J lost 7 bases, V lost 3 bases, and 8 bases had no gene match. CDR1 and CDR2 from the germline V gene are DFQATT and SNEGSKA (reference sequence). The CDR3 DNA is TGCAGTGCTAGTTCAACAGGGGGTGGGAATGAGCAGTTCTTC. This gives the protein CSASSTGGGNEQFF.

The rearrangement uses TRBV6-5 and TRBJ1-5; 8 bases align to TRBD1. The J segment lost 3 bases and the V segment lost 5 bases, leaving 3 bases of the junction unmatched. The CDR3 has 14 residues. In germline, CDR1 is MNHEY, CDR2 SVGAGI. The CDR3 coding sequence is TGTGCCAGCAGTAGCAGGGGGCCCAATCAGCCCCAGCATTTT. Translated: CASSSRGPNQPQHF.

This clone was picked up one time. This chain links TRBV4-1 with TRBJ2-1, with D perhaps matching TRBD1 (7 bases). CDR3 size: 17 residues. V lost 4 bases and J lost 5, with 21 bases in between. Germline CDR1 and CDR2: MGHRA and YSYEKL. The CDR3 DNA follows: TGCGCCAGCAGCCCAGGGGGGTTGGGGAGTTATAACAATGAGCAGTTCTTC. Translation gives CASSPGGLGSYNNEQFF.

The table lists this clone with many counts. The J gene is TRBJ2-1, the V gene TRBV6-5, with D perhaps matching TRBD1 (7 bases). V was shortened by 0 bases and J by 8 bases, with 14 bases between the two germline ends. The CDR3 is 15 residues long. Germline V gene sequence: CDR1 MNHEY, CDR2 SVGAGI. For the CDR3, the DNA is TGTGCCAGCAGTTACTCGAGAGCCAGGGGGGATGAGCAGTTCTTC. Its translation is CASSYSRARGDEQFF.

The chain carries TRBV6-5 and TRBJ2-5, with D uncertain. With 2 bases removed from V and 1 base from J, the gap between germline ends came to 8 bases. The CDR3 covers 14 residues. Germline CDR1 reads MNHEY; CDR2 reads SVGAGI. The CDR3 DNA reads as TGTGCCAGCAGTTACGTTAGCTCCCAAGAGACCCAGTACTTC. Amino acid sequence: CASSYVSSQETQYF.

The chain links TRBV9 to TRBJ1-5; D gene unclear. The CDR3 contains 11 residues. Germline assignment: CDR1 SGDLS and CDR2 YYNGEE. V lost 5 bases and J lost 6, with 6 bases in between. The CDR3 DNA follows: TGTGCCAGCAGACGGGTTCAGCCCCAGCATTTT. Translation gives CASRRVQPQHF.